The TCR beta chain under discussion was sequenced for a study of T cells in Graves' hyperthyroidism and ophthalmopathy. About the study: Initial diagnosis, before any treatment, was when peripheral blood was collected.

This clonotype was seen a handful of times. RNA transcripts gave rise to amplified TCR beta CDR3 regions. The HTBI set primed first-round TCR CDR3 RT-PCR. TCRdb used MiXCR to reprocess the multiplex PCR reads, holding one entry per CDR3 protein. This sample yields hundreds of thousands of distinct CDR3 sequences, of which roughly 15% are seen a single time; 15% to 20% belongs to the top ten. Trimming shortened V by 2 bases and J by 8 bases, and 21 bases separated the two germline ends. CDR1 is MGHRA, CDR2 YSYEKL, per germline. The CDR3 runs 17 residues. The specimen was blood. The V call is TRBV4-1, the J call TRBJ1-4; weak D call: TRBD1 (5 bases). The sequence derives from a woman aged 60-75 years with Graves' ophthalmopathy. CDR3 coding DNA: TGCGCCAGCAGCCAAATGCATTATAGGGACCTGGGGGAAAAACTGTTTTTT. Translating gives CASSQMHYRDLGEKLFF.